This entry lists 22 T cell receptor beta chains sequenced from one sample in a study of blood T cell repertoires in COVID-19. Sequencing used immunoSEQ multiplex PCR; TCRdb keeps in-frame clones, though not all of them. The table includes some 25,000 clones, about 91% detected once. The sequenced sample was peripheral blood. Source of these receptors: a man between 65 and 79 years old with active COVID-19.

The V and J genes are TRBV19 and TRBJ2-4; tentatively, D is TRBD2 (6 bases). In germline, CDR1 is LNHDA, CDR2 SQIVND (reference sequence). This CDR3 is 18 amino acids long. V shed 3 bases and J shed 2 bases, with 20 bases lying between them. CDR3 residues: CASSMPSAGRGPKNIQYF. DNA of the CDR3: TGTGCCAGTAGTATGCCCTCCGCCGGGCGGGGTCCCAAAAACATTCAGTACTTC.

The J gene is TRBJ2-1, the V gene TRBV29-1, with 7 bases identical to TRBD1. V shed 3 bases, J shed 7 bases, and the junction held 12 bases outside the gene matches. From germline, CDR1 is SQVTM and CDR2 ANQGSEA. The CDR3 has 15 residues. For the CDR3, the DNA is TGCAGCGTTGACCGAGGGGGCCGACGGGCGAATGAGCAGTTCTTC. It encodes CSVDRGGRRANEQFF.

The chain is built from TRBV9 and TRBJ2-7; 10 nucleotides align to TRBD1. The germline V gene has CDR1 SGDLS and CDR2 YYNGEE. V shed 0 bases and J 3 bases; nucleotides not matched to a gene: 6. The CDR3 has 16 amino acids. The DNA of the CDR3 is TGTGCCAGCAGCGTAGGTAGGACAGGGGGTGTCTACGAGCAGTACTTC. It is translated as CASSVGRTGGVYEQYF.

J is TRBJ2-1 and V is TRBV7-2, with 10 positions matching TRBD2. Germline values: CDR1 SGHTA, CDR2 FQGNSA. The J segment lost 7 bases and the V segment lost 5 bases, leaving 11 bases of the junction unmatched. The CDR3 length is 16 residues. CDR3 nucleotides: TGTGCCAGCAGCGGCAGCGGGGGGGCCAGGAGGAATGAGCAGTTCTTC. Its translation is CASSGSGGARRNEQFF.

This chain's CDR3 is CASSVNRDFEAFF. The DNA of the CDR3 is TGTGCCAGCAGCGTAAATCGGGATTTCGAAGCTTTCTTT. This sequence joins TRBV11-2 and TRBJ1-1; D call uncertain. Germline assignment: CDR1 SGHAT and CDR2 FQNNGV. Trimming shortened V by 5 bases and J by 8 bases, and 15 bases separated the two germline ends. The CDR3 contains 13 residues.

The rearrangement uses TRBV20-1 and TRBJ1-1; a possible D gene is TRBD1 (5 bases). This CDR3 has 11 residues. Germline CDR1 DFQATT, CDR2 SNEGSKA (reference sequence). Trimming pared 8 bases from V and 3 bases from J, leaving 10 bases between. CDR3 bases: TGCAGTTCAGGGTCGCACACTGAAGCTTTCTTT. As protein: CSSGSHTEAFF.

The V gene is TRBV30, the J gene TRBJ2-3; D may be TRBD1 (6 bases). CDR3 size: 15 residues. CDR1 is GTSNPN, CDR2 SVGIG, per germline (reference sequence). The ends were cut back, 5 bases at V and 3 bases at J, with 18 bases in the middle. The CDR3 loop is CAWARGFGKTDTQYF. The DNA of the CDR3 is TGTGCCTGGGCCAGGGGATTTGGTAAGACAGATACGCAGTATTTT.

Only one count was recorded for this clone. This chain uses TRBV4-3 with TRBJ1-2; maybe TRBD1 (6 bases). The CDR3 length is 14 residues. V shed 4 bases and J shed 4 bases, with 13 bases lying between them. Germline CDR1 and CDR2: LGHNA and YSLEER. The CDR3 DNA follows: TGCGCCAGCAGCCTCCAACAGGGTCCCTATGGCTACACCTTC. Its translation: CASSLQQGPYGYTF.

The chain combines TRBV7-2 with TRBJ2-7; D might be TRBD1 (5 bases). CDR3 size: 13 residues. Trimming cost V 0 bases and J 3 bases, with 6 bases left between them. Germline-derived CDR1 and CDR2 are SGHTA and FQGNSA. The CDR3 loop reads CASSLARDYEQYF. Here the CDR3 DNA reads TGTGCCAGCAGCTTAGCCAGGGACTACGAGCAGTACTTC.

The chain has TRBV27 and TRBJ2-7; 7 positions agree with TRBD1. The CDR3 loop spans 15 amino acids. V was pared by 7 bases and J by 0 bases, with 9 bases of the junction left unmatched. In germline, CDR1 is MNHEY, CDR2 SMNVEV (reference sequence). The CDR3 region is CASILGQASSYEQYF. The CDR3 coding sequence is TGTGCCAGCATCCTCGGACAGGCTAGCTCCTACGAGCAGTACTTC.

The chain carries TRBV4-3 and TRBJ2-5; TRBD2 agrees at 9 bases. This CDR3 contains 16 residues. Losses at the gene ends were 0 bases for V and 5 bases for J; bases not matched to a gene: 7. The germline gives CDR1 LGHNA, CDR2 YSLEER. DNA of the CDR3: TGCGCCAGCAGCCAAGATAGGCTAGCGGGACGGGAGACCCAGTACTTC. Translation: CASSQDRLAGRETQYF.

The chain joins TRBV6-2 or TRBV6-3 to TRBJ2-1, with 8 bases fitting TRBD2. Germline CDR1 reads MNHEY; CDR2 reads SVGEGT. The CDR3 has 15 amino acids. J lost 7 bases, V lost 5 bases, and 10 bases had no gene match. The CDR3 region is CASSTGRGGLNEQFF. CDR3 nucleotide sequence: TGTGCCAGCAGTACCGGTCGGGGGGGCCTTAATGAGCAGTTCTTC.

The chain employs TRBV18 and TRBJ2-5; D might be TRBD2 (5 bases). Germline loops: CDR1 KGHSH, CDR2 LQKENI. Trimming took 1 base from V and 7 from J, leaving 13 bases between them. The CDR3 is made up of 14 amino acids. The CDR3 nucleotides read TGTGCCAGCTCACCACAGGGAGATGCACGGACCCAGTACTTC. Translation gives CASSPQGDARTQYF.

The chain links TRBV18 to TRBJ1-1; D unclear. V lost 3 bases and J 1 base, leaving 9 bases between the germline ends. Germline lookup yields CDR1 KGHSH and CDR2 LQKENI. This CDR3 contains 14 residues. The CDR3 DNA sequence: TGTGCCAGCTCACCCGACATGACGAACACTGAAGCTTTCTTT. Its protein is CASSPDMTNTEAFF. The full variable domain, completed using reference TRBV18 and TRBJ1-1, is NAGVMQNPRHLVRRRGQEARLRCSPMKGHSHVYWYRQLPEEGLKFMVYLQKENIIDESGMPKERFSAEFPKEGPSILRIQQVVRGDSAAYFCASSPDMTNTEAFFGQGTRLTVV.

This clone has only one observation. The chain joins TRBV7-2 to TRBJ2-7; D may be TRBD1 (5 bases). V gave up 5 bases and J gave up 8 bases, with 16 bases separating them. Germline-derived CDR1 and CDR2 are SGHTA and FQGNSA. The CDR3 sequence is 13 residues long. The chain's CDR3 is CASSAHQGFKQYF. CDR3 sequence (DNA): TGTGCCAGCAGCGCACACCAGGGTTTCAAGCAGTACTTC.

CDR3 sequence (DNA): TGTGCCAGCAGTTTCTACGGAGGGGTCACAGATACGCAGTATTTT. Its protein is CASSFYGGVTDTQYF. The chain combines TRBV28 with TRBJ2-3, with D maybe TRBD2 (6 bases). The CDR3 totals 15 residues. The V gene lost 3 bases and the J gene lost 2 bases, with 12 bases spanning the gap. Germline CDR1 and CDR2: MDHEN and SYDVKM.

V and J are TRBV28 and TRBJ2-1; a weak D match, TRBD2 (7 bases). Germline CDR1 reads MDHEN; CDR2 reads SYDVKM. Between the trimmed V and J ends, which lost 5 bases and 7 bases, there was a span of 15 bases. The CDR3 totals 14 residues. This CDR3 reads CASSGGARWNEQFF. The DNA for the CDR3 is TGTGCCAGCAGTGGGGGGGCCCGGTGGAATGAGCAGTTCTTC.

This CDR3 reads CASSSGGANLYEQYF. The CDR3 coding sequence is TGTGCCAGCAGTTCAGGGGGCGCGAACCTCTACGAGCAGTACTTC. The chain has TRBV28 and TRBJ2-7, with 8 positions matching TRBD1. From germline, CDR1 is MDHEN and CDR2 SYDVKM. After removal of 4 bases from V and 3 bases from J, the junction contained 8 bases not matched to a gene. The length of the CDR3 is 15 residues.

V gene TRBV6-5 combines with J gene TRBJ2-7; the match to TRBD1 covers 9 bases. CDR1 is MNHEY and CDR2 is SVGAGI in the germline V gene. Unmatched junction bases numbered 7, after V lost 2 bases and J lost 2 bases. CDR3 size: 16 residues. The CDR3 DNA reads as TGTGCCAGCAGTTACCACCCCGGGACAGGGACCTACGAGCAGTACTTC. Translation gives CASSYHPGTGTYEQYF.

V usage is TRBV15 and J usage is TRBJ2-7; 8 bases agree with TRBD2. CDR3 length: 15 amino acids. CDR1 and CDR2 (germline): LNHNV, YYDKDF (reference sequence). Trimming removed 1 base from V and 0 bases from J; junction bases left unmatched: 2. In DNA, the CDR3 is TGTGCCACCAGCAGAGTACTAGCGGACTCCTACGAGCAGTACTTC. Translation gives CATSRVLADSYEQYF. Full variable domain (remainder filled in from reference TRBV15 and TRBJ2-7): DAMVIQNPRYQVTQFGKPVTLSCSQTLNHNVMYWYQQKSSQAPKLLFHYYDKDFNNEADTPDNFQSRRPNTSFCFLDIRSPGLGDTAMYLCATSRVLADSYEQYFGPGTRLTVT.

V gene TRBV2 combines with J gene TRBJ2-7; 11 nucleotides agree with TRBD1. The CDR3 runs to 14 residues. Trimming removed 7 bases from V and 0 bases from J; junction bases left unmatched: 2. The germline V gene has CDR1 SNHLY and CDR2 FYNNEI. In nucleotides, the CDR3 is TGTGCCAGCAACGGACAGGGGGCCTCCTACGAGCAGTACTTC. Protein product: CASNGQGASYEQYF. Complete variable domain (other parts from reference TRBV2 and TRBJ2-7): EPEVTQTPSHQVTQMGQEVILRCVPISNHLYFYWYRQILGQKVEFLVSFYNNEISEKSEIFDDQFSVERPDGSNFTLKIRSTKLEDSAMYFCASNGQGASYEQYFGPGTRLTVT.

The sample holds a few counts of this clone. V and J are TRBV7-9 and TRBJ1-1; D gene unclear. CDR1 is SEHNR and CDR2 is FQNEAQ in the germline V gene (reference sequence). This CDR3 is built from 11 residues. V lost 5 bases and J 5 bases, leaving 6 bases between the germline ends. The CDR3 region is CASSPGTEAFF. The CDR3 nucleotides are TGTGCCAGCAGCCCAGGTACTGAAGCTTTCTTT.